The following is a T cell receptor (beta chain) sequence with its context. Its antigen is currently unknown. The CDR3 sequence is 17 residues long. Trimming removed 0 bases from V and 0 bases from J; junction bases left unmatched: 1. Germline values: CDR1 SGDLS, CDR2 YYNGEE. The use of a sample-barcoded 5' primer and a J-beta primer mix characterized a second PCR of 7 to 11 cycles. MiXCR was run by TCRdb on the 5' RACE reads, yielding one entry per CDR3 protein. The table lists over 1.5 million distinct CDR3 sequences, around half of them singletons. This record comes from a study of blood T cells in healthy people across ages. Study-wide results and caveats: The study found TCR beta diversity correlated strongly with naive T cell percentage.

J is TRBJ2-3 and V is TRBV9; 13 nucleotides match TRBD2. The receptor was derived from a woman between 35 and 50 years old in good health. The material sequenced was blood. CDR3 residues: CASSVAGLAGSTDTQYF. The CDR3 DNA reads TGTGCCAGCAGCGTAGCGGGACTAGCGGGGAGCACAGATACGCAGTATTTT.